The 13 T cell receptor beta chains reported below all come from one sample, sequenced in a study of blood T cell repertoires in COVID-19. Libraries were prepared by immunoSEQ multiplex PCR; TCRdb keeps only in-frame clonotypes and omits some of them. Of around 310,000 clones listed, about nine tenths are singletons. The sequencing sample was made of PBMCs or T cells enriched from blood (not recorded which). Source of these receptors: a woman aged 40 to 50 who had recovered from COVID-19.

CDR3 residues: CASSFQGAQANYGYTF. The DNA for the CDR3 is TGTGCCAGCAGCTTTCAGGGGGCCCAAGCTAACTATGGCTACACCTTC. This rearrangement joins TRBV7-2 to TRBJ1-2; TRBD1 matches 8 bases. With V trimmed by 3 bases and J by 0 bases, 6 bases remained unmatched. The CDR3 is 16 amino acids. Per germline, CDR1 SGHTA and CDR2 FQGNSA.

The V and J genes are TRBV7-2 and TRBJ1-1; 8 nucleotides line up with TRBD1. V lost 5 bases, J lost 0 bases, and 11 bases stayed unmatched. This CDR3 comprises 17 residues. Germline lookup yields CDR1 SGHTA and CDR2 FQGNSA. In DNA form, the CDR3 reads TGTGCCAGCAGCCGGAGGGCAGGGGGCTCTATGAACACTGAAGCTTTCTTT. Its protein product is CASSRRAGGSMNTEAFF.

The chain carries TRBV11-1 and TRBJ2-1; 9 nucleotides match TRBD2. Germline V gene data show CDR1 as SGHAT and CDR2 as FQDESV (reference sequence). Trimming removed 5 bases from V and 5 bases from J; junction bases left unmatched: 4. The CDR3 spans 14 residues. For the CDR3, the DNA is TGTGCCAGCAGCCAAGCGGGAGGTCACAATGAGCAGTTCTTC. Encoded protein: CASSQAGGHNEQFF.

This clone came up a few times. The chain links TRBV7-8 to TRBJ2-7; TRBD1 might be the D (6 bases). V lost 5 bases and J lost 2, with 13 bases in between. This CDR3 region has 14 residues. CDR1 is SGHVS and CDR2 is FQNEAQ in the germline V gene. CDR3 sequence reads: CASSRRGQTYEQYF. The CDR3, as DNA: TGTGCCAGCAGCCGGAGAGGACAGACCTACGAGCAGTACTTC.

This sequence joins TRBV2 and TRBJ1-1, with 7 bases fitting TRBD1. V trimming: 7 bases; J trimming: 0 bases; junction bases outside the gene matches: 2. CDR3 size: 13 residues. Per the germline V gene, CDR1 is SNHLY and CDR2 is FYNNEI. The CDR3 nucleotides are TGTGCCAGCAAGGGACAGCTGAACACTGAAGCTTTCTTT. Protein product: CASKGQLNTEAFF.

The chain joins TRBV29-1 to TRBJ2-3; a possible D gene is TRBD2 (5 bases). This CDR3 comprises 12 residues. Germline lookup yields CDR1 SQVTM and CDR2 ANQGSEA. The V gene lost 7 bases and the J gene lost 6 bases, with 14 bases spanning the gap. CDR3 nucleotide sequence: TGCAGCGCCCTTGGGAGACTGGATACGCAGTATTTT. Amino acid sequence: CSALGRLDTQYF.

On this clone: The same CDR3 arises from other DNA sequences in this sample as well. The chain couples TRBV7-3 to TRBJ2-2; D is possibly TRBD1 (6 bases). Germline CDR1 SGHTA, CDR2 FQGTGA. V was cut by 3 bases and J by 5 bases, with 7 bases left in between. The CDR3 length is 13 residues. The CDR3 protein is CASSFTGTGELFF. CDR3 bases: TGTGCCAGCAGCTTCACAGGGACCGGGGAGCTGTTTTTT. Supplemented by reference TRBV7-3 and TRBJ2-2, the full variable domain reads GAGVSQTPSNKVTEKGKYVELRCDPISGHTALYWYRQSLGQGPEFLIYFQGTGAADDSGLPNDRFFAVRPEGSVSTLKIQRTERGDSAVYLCASSFTGTGELFFGEGSRLTVL.

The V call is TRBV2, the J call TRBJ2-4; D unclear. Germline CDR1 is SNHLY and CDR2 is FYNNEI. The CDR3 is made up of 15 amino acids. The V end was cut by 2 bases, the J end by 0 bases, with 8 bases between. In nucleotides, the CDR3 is TGTGCCAGCAGTGAATTTTGGCTAGCCAAAAACATTCAGTACTTC. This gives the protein CASSEFWLAKNIQYF. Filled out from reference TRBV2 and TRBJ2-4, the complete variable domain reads EPEVTQTPSHQVTQMGQEVILRCVPISNHLYFYWYRQILGQKVEFLVSFYNNEISEKSEIFDDQFSVERPDGSNFTLKIRSTKLEDSAMYFCASSEFWLAKNIQYFGAGTRLSVL.

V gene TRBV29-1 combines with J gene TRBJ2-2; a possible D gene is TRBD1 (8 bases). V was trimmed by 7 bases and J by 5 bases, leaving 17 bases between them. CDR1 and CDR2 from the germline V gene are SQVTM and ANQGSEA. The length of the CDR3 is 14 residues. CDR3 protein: CSATTGGGTGELFF. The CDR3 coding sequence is TGCAGCGCGACAACAGGGGGAGGGACCGGGGAGCTGTTTTTT.

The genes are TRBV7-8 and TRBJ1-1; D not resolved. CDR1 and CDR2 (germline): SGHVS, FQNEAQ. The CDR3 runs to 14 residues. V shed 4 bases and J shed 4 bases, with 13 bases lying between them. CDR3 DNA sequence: TGTGCCAGCAGCTCTAGTCGGGGTTTCACTGAAGCTTTCTTT. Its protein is CASSSSRGFTEAFF.

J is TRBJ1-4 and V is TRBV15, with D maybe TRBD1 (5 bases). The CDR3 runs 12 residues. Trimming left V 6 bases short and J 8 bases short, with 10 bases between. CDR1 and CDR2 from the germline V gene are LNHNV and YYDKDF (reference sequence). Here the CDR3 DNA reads TGTGCCACCAGTAGGACATTGGAAAAACTGTTTTTT. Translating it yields CATSRTLEKLFF.

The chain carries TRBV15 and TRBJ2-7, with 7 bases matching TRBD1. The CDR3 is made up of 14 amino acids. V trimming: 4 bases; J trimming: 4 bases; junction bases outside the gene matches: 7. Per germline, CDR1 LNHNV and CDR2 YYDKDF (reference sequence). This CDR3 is CATSTGTVIYEQYF. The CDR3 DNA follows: TGTGCCACCAGCACCGGGACAGTTATTTACGAGCAGTACTTC.

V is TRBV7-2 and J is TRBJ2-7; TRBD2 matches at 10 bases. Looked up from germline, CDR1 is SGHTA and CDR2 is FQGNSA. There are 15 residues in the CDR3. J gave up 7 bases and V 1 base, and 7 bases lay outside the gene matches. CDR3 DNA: TGTGCCAGCAGCTTAGAAAGCGGGGGGGCCCGGGAGCAGTACTTC. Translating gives CASSLESGGAREQYF.